The source of this T cell receptor (beta chain) is a study of human T cells and chemical hapten exposure. This clonotype was seen repeatedly, ten times or more. The antigen is unknown. The library attached unique molecular identifiers to individual cDNA molecules. A single record per CDR3 protein comes from TCRdb applying MiXCR to the RACE reads. The sample carries a few hundred thousand distinct CDR3 sequences, approximately 5% recorded once. Time point of the sample: patch test 1, 2 weeks after DPC sensitization. Treatment reported: therapeutic diphenylcyclopropenone sensitization with weekly scalp DPC. Blood draws came first, before each patch test. V dropped 0 bases and J dropped 4 bases, with 19 bases sitting between them. CDR1 is MNHNS and CDR2 is SASEGT in the germline V gene. The CDR3 has 18 amino acids. Study-wide points: Expanded TCR sets contained significantly more large CDR3 similarity clusters than controls. PT1 expanded TCR numbers rose with patch test score.

This TCR came from a woman between 45 and 65 years old with alopecia areata. Some clones in this sample may be carry-over from other donors' samples. The sample was whole blood, taken in connection with sensitization to the hapten diphenylcyclopropenone (DPC). The chain has TRBV6-1 and TRBJ1-5; D is undetermined. CDR3 sequence: CASSEAFLGRGDNQPQHF. The CDR3 DNA is TGTGCCAGCAGTGAAGCGTTCCTGGGAAGAGGCGATAATCAGCCCCAGCATTTT.